These 24 T cell receptor beta chains share one sample of origin, sequenced in a study of T-cell memory formation after mild COVID-19. TCRdb re-called the 5' RACE reads through MiXCR, storing one row per CDR3 protein. The sample lists almost 350,000 distinct CDR3 sequences, 20% to 25% occurring once. Sequencing used PBMCs or a T cell subset sorted from them (not recorded which). Receptors originate from a man aged 18 to 30 who had mild COVID-19 (a few samples of this study predate the infection). Cell type and time point are not known.

The rearrangement links TRBV11-2 to TRBJ2-2; 13 bases are a match to TRBD2. The CDR3 totals 16 residues. CDR1 is SGHAT and CDR2 is FQNNGV in the germline V gene. J gave up 4 bases and V 5 bases, and 4 bases lay outside the gene matches. CDR3 loop: CASSPRTSGSTGELFF. In DNA form, the CDR3 reads TGTGCCAGCAGCCCAAGGACTAGCGGGAGCACCGGGGAGCTGTTTTTT.

V is TRBV12-3 or TRBV12-4 and J is TRBJ1-2, with D uncertain. V dropped 6 bases and J dropped 0 bases, with 14 bases sitting between them. The length of the CDR3 is 15 residues. CDR3 sequence (DNA): TGTGCCAGCAGGTATTGGACTCCAGCTAACTATGGCTACACCTTC. Translating it yields CASRYWTPANYGYTF.

The V and J genes are TRBV5-1 and TRBJ2-1, with 10 positions matching TRBD2. This CDR3 is built from 17 residues. Germline values: CDR1 SGHRS, CDR2 YFSETQ. V shed 9 bases and J 0 bases; nucleotides not matched to a gene: 12. The CDR3 protein is CAISTSGATSSYNEQFF. The CDR3 DNA sequence: TGCGCCATCTCAACTAGCGGGGCAACGAGCTCCTACAATGAGCAGTTCTTC.

V usage is TRBV5-6 and J usage is TRBJ2-3; 7 bases match TRBD1. After removal of 1 base from V and 0 bases from J, the junction contained 17 bases not matched to a gene. CDR1 SGHDT and CDR2 YYEEEE come from the germline V gene. This CDR3 contains 20 residues. The CDR3 spells CASSLMADRSARASTDTQYF. CDR3 DNA sequence: TGTGCCAGCAGCTTGATGGCGGACAGGAGTGCCCGTGCTAGCACAGATACGCAGTATTTT.

This clonotype was found a few times. This chain connects TRBV2 to TRBJ2-7, with TRBD1 matching over 9 bases. The CDR3 is 16 residues long. The germline gives CDR1 SNHLY, CDR2 FYNNEI. The V segment lost 6 bases and the J segment 3 bases; nucleotides outside the gene matches: 12. Here the CDR3 DNA reads TGTGCCAGCAGACCCGGACAGGGGAGAAACCTCTACGAGCAGTACGTC. Translating it yields CASRPGQGRNLYEQYV.

The chain is built from TRBV11-2 and TRBJ2-3; 13 bases agree with TRBD2. CDR3 length: 19 residues. With V trimmed by 0 bases and J by 2 bases, 8 bases remained unmatched. The germline gives CDR1 SGHAT, CDR2 FQNNGV. CDR3 DNA: TGTGCCAGCAGCTTAGATTGGAGGACTAGCGGGGGAGACACAGATACGCAGTATTTT. The encoded protein is CASSLDWRTSGGDTDTQYF.

This clonotype turned up a few times. The V call is TRBV27, the J call TRBJ2-2, with TRBD1 matching 8 bases. V gave up 11 bases and J gave up 2 bases; unmatched junction bases: 1. The CDR3 is made up of 12 amino acids. CDR1 is MNHEY, CDR2 SMNVEV, per germline (reference sequence). CDR3 in DNA: TGTGCCGCAGGGGGCAACACCGGGGAGCTGTTTTTT. Translating gives CAAGGNTGELFF.

This clonotype was seen a handful of times. The V call is TRBV14, the J call TRBJ2-1, with 7 bases aligning to TRBD1. This CDR3 comprises 15 residues. The germline V gene has CDR1 SGHDN and CDR2 FVKESK. The V gene end was trimmed by 4 bases and the J gene end by 0 bases; junction bases not matched to a gene: 3. DNA for the CDR3: TGTGCCAGCAGCCCCCGGGACAGCTCCTACAATGAGCAGTTCTTC. Translated, it gives CASSPRDSSYNEQFF.

The V gene is TRBV29-1, the J gene TRBJ1-1; D uncertain. Trimming removed 7 bases from V and 2 bases from J, with 11 bases in between. The V gene's germline CDR1 is SQVTM and CDR2 ANQGSEA. This CDR3 is 12 amino acids long. DNA for the CDR3: TGCAGCGCCGGTTTTTTAAACACTGAAGCTTTCTTT. Translated: CSAGFLNTEAFF.

There are many counts of this clonotype. The chain combines TRBV27 with TRBJ2-5; D remains ambiguous. CDR1 is MNHEY, CDR2 SMNVEV, per germline (reference sequence). V was cut by 5 bases and J by 4 bases, with 20 bases left in between. The CDR3 loop spans 16 amino acids. In nucleotides, the CDR3 is TGTGCCAGCAGTCCGATCACTTTCTCGTTGAGAGAGACCCAGTACTTC. Its translation: CASSPITFSLRETQYF.

A few counts support this clonotype. V and J are TRBV29-1 and TRBJ2-1; 10 bases fit TRBD1. The CDR3 runs 10 residues. Germline lookup yields CDR1 SQVTM and CDR2 ANQGSEA. Losses at the gene ends were 7 bases for V and 13 bases for J; bases not matched to a gene: 4. CDR3 in DNA: TGCAGCGGAGGGACAGGGGATCAGTTCTTC. Protein: CSGGTGDQFF.

A few counts support this clonotype. The chain is built from TRBV6-5 and TRBJ2-2; D might be TRBD1 (6 bases). Germline lookup yields CDR1 MNHEY and CDR2 SVGAGI. The CDR3 totals 15 residues. The germline V and J ends were trimmed by 5 bases and 1 base, with 11 bases remaining between them. CDR3 DNA sequence: TGTGCCAGCAGTCGGGACATTAAGAACACCGGGGAGCTGTTTTTT. It codes for CASSRDIKNTGELFF.

The V and J genes are TRBV7-2 and TRBJ2-1; 8 bases are shared with TRBD2. Per germline, CDR1 SGHTA and CDR2 FQGNSA. V shed 8 bases and J 8 bases; nucleotides not matched to a gene: 5. This CDR3 has 12 residues. The CDR3 loop reads CASGTSSHEQFF. DNA of the CDR3: TGTGCCAGCGGGACTAGTTCTCATGAGCAGTTCTTC.

This clonotype has just a few counts. The chain uses TRBV3-1 and TRBJ2-7, with TRBD1 matching over 7 bases. The germline CDR1 and CDR2 sequences are LGHDT and YNNKEL (reference sequence). CDR3 length equals 14 residues. Losses at the gene ends were 7 bases for V and 4 bases for J; bases not matched to a gene: 10. The CDR3, as DNA: TGTGCCAGCACCCAGACAGGGTTGGGTTACGAGCAGTACTTC. It translates to CASTQTGLGYEQYF.

This clonotype was seen a handful of times. This chain connects TRBV19 to TRBJ2-7, with D possibly being TRBD2 (6 bases). Trimming took 3 bases from V and 3 from J, leaving 9 bases between them. The CDR3 has 13 amino acids. Germline V lookup: CDR1 LNHDA, CDR2 SQIVND (reference sequence). For the CDR3, the DNA is TGTGCCAGTAGTATGGGGGGTCGCTACGAGCAGTACTTC. Its translation is CASSMGGRYEQYF.

In this sample, this clonotype turned up a few times. This sequence joins TRBV6-6 and TRBJ2-1, with TRBD2 matching over 9 bases. Trimming removed 5 bases from V and 7 bases from J; junction bases left unmatched: 6. Germline CDR1 MNHNY, CDR2 SVGAGI (reference sequence). The CDR3 runs 14 residues. CDR3 sequence reads: CASSASGVRNEQFF. The CDR3 DNA is TGTGCCAGCAGTGCTAGCGGGGTACGTAATGAGCAGTTCTTC.

This clonotype was seen a few times. This chain uses TRBV6-4 with TRBJ1-5; 9 positions match TRBD1. This CDR3 comprises 16 residues. In germline, CDR1 is MRHNA, CDR2 SNTAGT. With 3 bases clipped from V and 4 bases from J, the junction kept 7 bases outside the gene matches. CDR3 in amino acids: CASSDHRGRPNQPQHF. In nucleotides, the CDR3 is TGTGCCAGCAGTGATCACAGGGGGCGGCCGAATCAGCCCCAGCATTTT.

The rearrangement uses TRBV4-2 and TRBJ2-4, with 9 bases aligning to TRBD1. V was pared by 3 bases and J by 15 bases, with 3 bases of the junction left unmatched. Germline assignment: CDR1 LGHNA and CDR2 YNFKEQ. The CDR3 length is 11 residues. The CDR3 loop reads CASSQGQGAYF. The CDR3 nucleotides are TGTGCCAGCAGCCAGGGACAGGGTGCGTACTTC.

V and J are TRBV7-2 and TRBJ2-5; TRBD2 aligns across 9 bases. Trimming removed 5 bases from V and 3 bases from J; junction bases left unmatched: 4. The germline V gene encodes CDR1 SGHTA and CDR2 FQGNSA. This CDR3 contains 14 residues. CDR3 nucleotides: TGTGCCAGCAGCGTCGGGACTAGCAAAGAGACCCAGTACTTC. It is translated as CASSVGTSKETQYF.

In this sample, this clonotype turned up a few times. The rearrangement uses TRBV5-1 and TRBJ2-5, with D tentatively TRBD1 (5 bases). The CDR3 consists of 13 residues. In germline, CDR1 is SGHRS, CDR2 YFSETQ. The V end was cut by 4 bases, the J end by 7 bases, with 14 bases between. Here the CDR3 DNA reads TGCGCCAGCAGCGTGGACGGCCAGGGGACCCAGTACTTC. Protein: CASSVDGQGTQYF. The full variable domain, rest sourced from reference TRBV5-1 and TRBJ2-5, is KAGVTQTPRYLIKTRGQQVTLSCSPISGHRSVSWYQQTPGQGLQFLFEYFSETQRNKGNFPGRFSGRQFSNSRSEMNVSTLELGDSALYLCASSVDGQGTQYFGPGTRLLVL.

The chain recombines TRBV29-1 with TRBJ2-5; 10 bases match TRBD1. The J segment lost 3 bases and the V segment lost 1 base, leaving 2 bases of the junction unmatched. Germline V gene lookup returns CDR1 SQVTM and CDR2 ANQGSEA. This CDR3 contains 14 residues. The CDR3 DNA reads TGCAGCGTTGAAGGGACAGGGGGAAAAGAGACCCAGTACTTC. This encodes CSVEGTGGKETQYF.

V usage is TRBV11-2 and J usage is TRBJ2-5; 7 bases line up with TRBD1. There are 14 residues in the CDR3. Germline values: CDR1 SGHAT, CDR2 FQNNGV. V gave up 1 base and J gave up 6 bases; unmatched junction bases: 5. The chain's CDR3 is CASSLGAGGKTQYF. The CDR3 DNA follows: TGTGCCAGCAGCTTAGGGGCAGGGGGAAAGACCCAGTACTTC.

The chain has TRBV15 and TRBJ2-3, with D possibly being TRBD2 (6 bases). Germline lookup yields CDR1 LNHNV and CDR2 YYDKDF (reference sequence). The CDR3 is 17 amino acids. The germline V and J ends were trimmed by 1 base and 1 base, with 15 bases remaining between them. For the CDR3, the DNA is TGTGCCACCAGCAGAGGGGACCGCGGGGCGGGCACAGATACGCAGTATTTT. Translating it yields CATSRGDRGAGTDTQYF.

The genes are TRBV5-1 and TRBJ2-5, with D possibly TRBD1 on 6 matching bases. The CDR3 spans 17 residues. V was shortened by 5 bases and J by 1 base, with 21 bases between the two germline ends. Germline-derived CDR1 and CDR2 are SGHRS and YFSETQ. The DNA of the CDR3 is TGCGCCAGCAGTTCTCCCCCCCAGGACAGAGCCCAAGAGACCCAGTACTTC. Protein: CASSSPPQDRAQETQYF.